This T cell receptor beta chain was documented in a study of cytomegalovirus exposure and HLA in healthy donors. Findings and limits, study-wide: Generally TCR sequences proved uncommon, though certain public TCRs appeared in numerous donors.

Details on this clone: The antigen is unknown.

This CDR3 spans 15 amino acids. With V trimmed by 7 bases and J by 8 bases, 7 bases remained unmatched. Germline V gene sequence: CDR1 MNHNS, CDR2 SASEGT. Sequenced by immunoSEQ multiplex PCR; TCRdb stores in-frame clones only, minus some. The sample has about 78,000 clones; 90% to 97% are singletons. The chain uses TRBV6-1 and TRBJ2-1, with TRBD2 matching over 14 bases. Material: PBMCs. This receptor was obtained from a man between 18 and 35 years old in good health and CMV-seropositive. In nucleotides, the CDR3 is TGTGCCAGCACCTCGACTAGCGGGAGGGCCGATGAGCAGTTCTTC. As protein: CASTSTSGRADEQFF.